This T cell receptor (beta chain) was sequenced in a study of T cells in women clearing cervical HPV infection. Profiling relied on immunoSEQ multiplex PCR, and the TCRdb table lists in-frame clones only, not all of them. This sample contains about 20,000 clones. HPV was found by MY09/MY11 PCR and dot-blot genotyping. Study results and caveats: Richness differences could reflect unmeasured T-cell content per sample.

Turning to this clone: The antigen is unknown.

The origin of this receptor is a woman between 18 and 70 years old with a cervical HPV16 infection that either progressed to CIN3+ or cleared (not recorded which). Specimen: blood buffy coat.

CDR3 bases read: TGTGCCAGCAGCTTAGGATTAGGGACTAGGGAGGCC. Protein sequence: CASSLGLGTREA. The full CDR3 protein is CASSLGLGTREAYTF. The V call is TRBV11-2, the J call TRBJ1-2; D perhaps matches TRBD1 (5 bases). The observed sequence ends 3 residues before the CDR3 terminus, with the missing tail filled in from the germline J gene. CDR1 is SGHAT and CDR2 is FQNNGV in the germline V gene. The CDR3 has 15 amino acids.